The 10 T cell receptor beta chains below come from one sample, sequenced in a study of blood T cell repertoires in COVID-19. The protocol was immunoSEQ multiplex PCR, while the TCRdb copy is restricted to in-frame clones and leaves out a portion. Here the sample spans over 130,000 clones, approximately 84% being singletons. Sequencing was carried out using PBMCs or T cells enriched from blood (not recorded which). The receptors originated from a woman under 30 who had been exposed to COVID-19.

The genes are TRBV3-1 (or the pseudogene TRBV3-2) and TRBJ2-7; D is possibly TRBD1 (5 bases). V lost 1 base and J lost 2, with 15 bases in between. The germline V gene encodes CDR1 LGHDT and CDR2 YNNKEL (reference sequence). This CDR3 is built from 16 residues. The CDR3 DNA is TGTGCCAGCAGCCAAGTTTCTTGGGGCAGGCCCTACGAGCAGTACTTC. This codes for CASSQVSWGRPYEQYF.

In this sample, this clone turned up once. The chain recombines TRBV29-1 with TRBJ1-4; D is possibly TRBD1 (5 bases). The germline V and J ends were trimmed by 6 bases and 2 bases, with 16 bases remaining between them. CDR1 is SQVTM, CDR2 ANQGSEA, per germline. This CDR3 contains 15 residues. The DNA for the CDR3 is TGCAGCGTAGTTTCCTTCGACAGTACTAATGAAAAACTGTTTTTT. Amino acids: CSVVSFDSTNEKLFF.

As concerns this clone: Different DNA sequences within this sample yield the same CDR3. The genes are TRBV29-1 and TRBJ2-7; TRBD2 matches at 7 bases. J lost 4 bases, V lost 2 bases, and 2 bases had no gene match. The CDR3 is 12 amino acids. Germline V gene data show CDR1 as SQVTM and CDR2 as ANQGSEA. The CDR3 is CSVELADYEQYF. The CDR3 DNA reads as TGCAGCGTTGAACTAGCGGATTACGAGCAGTACTTC.

The gene calls are TRBV7-9 and TRBJ1-1, with no clear D. The V gene lost 5 bases and the J gene lost 4 bases, with 14 bases spanning the gap. From germline, CDR1 is SEHNR and CDR2 FQNEAQ (reference sequence). This CDR3 has 14 residues. The CDR3 sequence: CASSPRQESTEAFF. CDR3 nucleotides: TGTGCCAGCAGCCCCCGACAAGAAAGCACTGAAGCTTTCTTT.

Concerning this clone itself: One end of the junction varies from germline; a read error may be responsible. The genes are TRBV7-2 and TRBJ2-5; D ambiguous. The CDR3 loop spans 13 amino acids. Germline loops: CDR1 SGHTA, CDR2 FQGNSA. This CDR3 is CATSSGPRETQYF. The CDR3 coding sequence is TGTGCCACCAGCTCCGGTCCCCGAGAGACCCAGTACTTC.

This chain links TRBV5-4 with TRBJ2-3; 8 positions agree with TRBD2. The germline V gene has CDR1 SGHNT and CDR2 YYREEE (reference sequence). There are 13 residues in the CDR3. V was clipped by 4 bases and J by 7 bases; unmatched bases: 5. The CDR3 nucleotides are TGTGCCAGCAGCCCCAATAGCGGGAATACGCAGTATTTT. This translates into CASSPNSGNTQYF.

The V and J genes are TRBV7-3 and TRBJ2-1, with TRBD2 as a possible D gene (5 bases). The CDR3 extends over 12 amino acids. Germline V lookup: CDR1 SGHTA, CDR2 FQGTGA. Trimming took off 2 bases at V and 10 bases at J, with 9 bases between the two ends. CDR3 residues: CASSLDYPEQFF. The CDR3 bases are TGTGCCAGCAGCTTAGACTATCCAGAGCAGTTCTTC.

V and J are TRBV7-9 and TRBJ1-1; no clear D. This CDR3 is built from 13 residues. V was clipped by 5 bases and J by 1 base, with 8 bases between them. The germline V gene has CDR1 SEHNR and CDR2 FQNEAQ (reference sequence). The CDR3 DNA follows: TGTGCCAGCAGCCAGATTACGAACACTGAAGCTTTCTTT. It is translated as CASSQITNTEAFF.

This chain uses TRBV9 with TRBJ1-6; 8 bases agree with TRBD1. The CDR3 contains 16 residues. The germline gives CDR1 SGDLS, CDR2 YYNGEE. V was pared by 4 bases and J by 5 bases, with 8 bases of the junction left unmatched. This CDR3 is CASSTRGQGNNSPLHF. The CDR3 bases are TGTGCCAGCAGCACGAGAGGACAGGGAAATAATTCACCCCTCCACTTT.

Here the CDR3 DNA reads TGTGCCAGCAGCTTGTTGGCAGGGATTGATGATAACTATGGCTACACCTTC. Translation gives CASSLLAGIDDNYGYTF. The gene calls are TRBV5-5 and TRBJ1-2; TRBD1 might be the D (5 bases). CDR1 SGHKS and CDR2 YYEKEE come from the germline V gene (reference sequence). The CDR3 is 17 amino acids. Trimming cost V 1 base and J 1 base, with 17 bases left between them.